Below are 25 T cell receptor beta chains sequenced from a single sample in a study of shared clonotypes between healthy human individuals. Measured with immunoSEQ multiplex PCR; TCRdb has only the in-frame clones, and not every one. Here the sample spans 550,000 to 750,000 clones, roughly 96% being singletons. Naive CD8 cells lacked CD45RO, underwent positive selection for CCR7 and left out terminally differentiated effector memory CD45RA+ cells. The sample comprised naive CD8+ T cells sorted from blood. These receptors were taken from a woman aged 30 to 39 in good health.

The J gene is TRBJ2-7, the V gene TRBV28; D perhaps matches TRBD2 (6 bases). Between the trimmed V and J ends, which lost 2 bases and 2 bases, there was a span of 10 bases. This CDR3 comprises 14 residues. Looked up from germline, CDR1 is MDHEN and CDR2 is SYDVKM. In DNA, the CDR3 is TGTGCCAGCAGTTTACTAGGCGGGGCCTACGAGCAGTACTTC. Protein product: CASSLLGGAYEQYF.

The chain has TRBV2 and TRBJ2-3; the match to TRBD1 covers 7 bases. Germline assignment: CDR1 SNHLY and CDR2 FYNNEI. V was clipped by 6 bases and J by 0 bases; unmatched bases: 6. This CDR3 is 15 amino acids long. The DNA for the CDR3 is TGTGCCAGCAGACTGACAGGGTATAGCACAGATACGCAGTATTTT. Translation gives CASRLTGYSTDTQYF.

This sequence joins TRBV27 and TRBJ2-7; TRBD2 agrees at 7 bases. Germline values: CDR1 MNHEY, CDR2 SMNVEV (reference sequence). V lost 8 bases to trimming and J lost 3 bases; unmatched junction nucleotides: 16. CDR3 length: 16 amino acids. The chain's CDR3 is CASGAKGGSGIYEQYF. CDR3 coding DNA: TGTGCCAGCGGGGCTAAAGGCGGGAGCGGAATCTACGAGCAGTACTTC.

This chain's CDR3 is CASSQDSAETYNEQFF. The CDR3 DNA is TGCGCCAGCAGCCAAGATTCAGCGGAGACCTACAATGAGCAGTTCTTC. The chain has TRBV4-1 and TRBJ2-1, with D perhaps matching TRBD2 (5 bases). V was clipped by 0 bases and J by 2 bases, with 11 bases between them. This CDR3 is 16 amino acids long. Germline CDR1 is MGHRA and CDR2 is YSYEKL.

V is TRBV6-4 and J is TRBJ2-1; D is perhaps TRBD2 (6 bases). Germline V gene lookup returns CDR1 MRHNA and CDR2 SNTAGT. CDR3 length equals 15 residues. Trimming stripped 4 bases from V and 0 bases from J, with 10 bases between. The CDR3 sequence: CASSGDGSSYNEQFF. The CDR3 region has the DNA TGTGCCAGCAGTGGGGACGGGAGCTCCTACAATGAGCAGTTCTTC.

For this clone: The same CDR3 also results from other DNA sequences found in this sample. This sequence joins TRBV5-1 and TRBJ1-4, with D tentatively TRBD1 (5 bases). The V gene lost 0 bases and the J gene lost 2 bases, with 5 bases spanning the gap. The CDR3 covers 14 residues. Germline-derived CDR1 and CDR2 are SGHRS and YFSETQ. CDR3 bases: TGCGCCAGCAGCTTGGGGGGGACTAATGAAAAACTGTTTTTT. It encodes CASSLGGTNEKLFF.

This chain links TRBV19 with TRBJ2-7; 9 positions agree with TRBD1. The J segment lost 2 bases and the V segment lost 1 base, leaving 12 bases of the junction unmatched. Germline V gene lookup returns CDR1 LNHDA and CDR2 SQIVND (reference sequence). CDR3 length: 18 residues. The CDR3 here is CASSIGGPTGGPPYEQYF. The CDR3 nucleotides read TGTGCCAGTAGTATAGGGGGTCCAACAGGGGGCCCTCCCTACGAGCAGTACTTC.

The chain has TRBV29-1 and TRBJ2-1, with D unresolved. V was shortened by 7 bases and J by 8 bases, with 9 bases between the two germline ends. Germline CDR1 and CDR2: SQVTM and ANQGSEA. There are 10 residues in the CDR3. This CDR3 is CSAKWDEQFF. As DNA, the CDR3 is TGCAGCGCCAAGTGGGATGAGCAGTTCTTC.

The J gene is TRBJ2-3, the V gene TRBV27; tentatively, D is TRBD1 (5 bases). This CDR3 is 16 amino acids long. The germline V gene encodes CDR1 MNHEY and CDR2 SMNVEV (reference sequence). Trimming took 3 bases from V and 0 from J, leaving 13 bases between them. CDR3 sequence (DNA): TGTGCCAGCAGTTTTAGGGCAGGGCCTAGCACAGATACGCAGTATTTT. Its translation is CASSFRAGPSTDTQYF.

The genes are TRBV27 and TRBJ2-5, with 8 bases fitting TRBD2. This CDR3 has 17 residues. V lost 1 base, J lost 3 bases, and 10 bases stayed unmatched. Germline V gene lookup returns CDR1 MNHEY and CDR2 SMNVEV (reference sequence). The CDR3 DNA sequence: TGTGCCAGCAGTTTATATTGGGGAGCGGGAGTAGAAGAGACCCAGTACTTC. It yields the protein CASSLYWGAGVEETQYF.

The chain has TRBV6-4 and TRBJ1-1, with 7 nucleotides matching TRBD1. This CDR3 has 13 residues. The germline gives CDR1 MRHNA, CDR2 SNTAGT. V was clipped by 6 bases and J by 3 bases; unmatched bases: 4. CDR3 residues: CASRTGVHTEAFF. CDR3 coding DNA: TGTGCCAGCAGAACAGGGGTTCACACTGAAGCTTTCTTT.

The rearrangement links TRBV19 to TRBJ1-3; D unresolved. V was pared by 3 bases and J by 4 bases, with 10 bases between. CDR3 length: 14 amino acids. CDR1 is LNHDA, CDR2 SQIVND, per germline (reference sequence). CDR3 protein: CASSIGVKGNTIYF. In DNA, the CDR3 is TGTGCCAGTAGTATCGGCGTCAAGGGAAACACCATATATTTT.

This chain joins TRBV4-1 and TRBJ2-7; D is uncertain. This CDR3 is 11 amino acids long. Germline loops: CDR1 MGHRA, CDR2 YSYEKL. V was clipped by 5 bases and J by 6 bases, with 8 bases between them. The DNA of the CDR3 is TGCGCCAGCAGCGGAAGAGGCGAGCAGTACTTC. This translates into CASSGRGEQYF.

CDR3 bases: TGTGCCAGCAGCCCCCGCGGTAAGGTCTATGGCTACACCTTC. It codes for CASSPRGKVYGYTF. This rearrangement joins TRBV27 to TRBJ1-2; D is uncertain. Trimming removed 6 bases from V and 4 bases from J, with 15 bases in between. Germline-derived CDR1 and CDR2 are MNHEY and SMNVEV (reference sequence). CDR3 size: 14 residues.

This chain uses TRBV25-1 with TRBJ2-5, with 7 bases aligning to TRBD1. In germline, CDR1 is MGHDK, CDR2 SYGVNS. The junction had 3 bases not matched to a gene; V was cut back by 6 bases and J by 5 bases. This CDR3 is 12 amino acids long. The CDR3 bases are TGTGCCAGCAGCGAGACAGGGGAGACCCAGTACTTC. Amino acid sequence: CASSETGETQYF.

The chain uses TRBV7-9 and TRBJ2-1; perhaps TRBD1 as D (6 bases). This CDR3 comprises 10 residues. Germline V gene lookup returns CDR1 SEHNR and CDR2 FQNEAQ (reference sequence). Between the trimmed V and J ends, which lost 7 bases and 9 bases, there was a span of 7 bases. CDR3 nucleotide sequence: TGTGCCAGCACAGGGGTTGAGCAGTTCTTC. Protein product: CASTGVEQFF.

CDR3 in DNA: TGTGCCAGCAGCTCGCGGCAGAACTTTGGCGCTGAAGCTTTCTTT. Translation gives CASSSRQNFGAEAFF. The chain uses TRBV5-6 and TRBJ1-1; D gene ambiguous. The CDR3 spans 15 residues. Trimming pared 3 bases from V and 6 bases from J, leaving 18 bases between. From germline, CDR1 is SGHDT and CDR2 YYEEEE.

The J gene is TRBJ2-7, the V gene TRBV18; D possibly corresponds to TRBD1 (5 bases). The CDR3 extends over 13 amino acids. Germline V CDR1 and CDR2: KGHSH, LQKENI. Trimming cost V 6 bases and J 2 bases, with 11 bases left between them. CDR3 sequence (DNA): TGTGCCAGCTCCCCGCCAGGGACCTACGAGCAGTACTTC. Translation gives CASSPPGTYEQYF.

V and J are TRBV7-8 and TRBJ2-1; TRBD2 matches at 9 bases. Losses at the gene ends were 1 base for V and 12 bases for J; bases not matched to a gene: 10. The CDR3 sequence is 15 residues long. CDR1 is SGHVS and CDR2 is FQNEAQ in the germline V gene. The CDR3 is CASSLEAGGLIGQFF. CDR3 nucleotides: TGTGCCAGCAGCTTAGAGGCGGGAGGGCTTATAGGGCAGTTCTTC.

The V call is TRBV19, the J call TRBJ1-5; the match to TRBD1 covers 7 bases. CDR1 and CDR2 from the germline V gene are LNHDA and SQIVND (reference sequence). The junction had 13 bases not matched to a gene; V was cut back by 3 bases and J by 2 bases. CDR3 size: 18 residues. The CDR3, as DNA: TGTGCCAGTAGTATTCCGACAGGGTGGTCATTCGGCAATCAGCCCCAGCATTTT. This sequence encodes CASSIPTGWSFGNQPQHF. The full variable domain, rest sourced from reference TRBV19 and TRBJ1-5, is DGGITQSPKYLFRKEGQNVTLSCEQNLNHDAMYWYRQDPGQGLRLIYYSQIVNDFQKGDIAEGYSVSREKKESFPLTVTSAQKNPTAFYLCASSIPTGWSFGNQPQHFGDGTRLSIL.

V gene TRBV6-4 combines with J gene TRBJ2-7, with 11 bases aligning to TRBD2. Germline CDR1 MRHNA, CDR2 SNTAGT. CDR3 size: 14 residues. The trim removed 8 bases at V and 4 bases at J, leaving 7 bases unmatched. CDR3 sequence reads: CASFSGTSGYEQYF. The CDR3 DNA reads as TGTGCCAGCTTTTCCGGGACTAGCGGTTACGAGCAGTACTTC.

This chain uses TRBV28 with TRBJ1-2; 7 nucleotides line up with TRBD1. The CDR3 is 14 amino acids. Germline V lookup: CDR1 MDHEN, CDR2 SYDVKM. Trimming at V came to 8 bases and at J to 7 bases, leaving 13 bases not matched to a gene. CDR3 bases: TGTGCCAGCCGACCGGGACAGTCGCGAGCTGGCTACACCTTC. Translated: CASRPGQSRAGYTF.

In DNA form, the CDR3 reads TGTGCCAGCAGCGACACAGTGAACTATGGCTACACCTTC. It encodes CASSDTVNYGYTF. This chain connects TRBV9 to TRBJ1-2; D ambiguous. V lost 3 bases to trimming and J lost 2 bases, with 8 bases between them. Germline V CDR1 and CDR2: SGDLS, YYNGEE. CDR3 length equals 13 residues.

The rearrangement joins TRBV28 to TRBJ1-2; perhaps TRBD1 as D (5 bases). The CDR3 is 13 amino acids. Germline V gene sequence: CDR1 MDHEN, CDR2 SYDVKM. V lost 3 bases, J lost 6 bases, and 11 bases lay in between. The DNA of the CDR3 is TGTGCCAGCAGTTTTGGACCGGGGGATGGCTACACCTTC. Translating gives CASSFGPGDGYTF.

The rearrangement uses TRBV10-3 and TRBJ2-1; TRBD1 aligns across 8 bases. J was trimmed by 6 bases and V by 0 bases; bases with no gene match: 19. CDR3 length equals 20 residues. Germline assignment: CDR1 ENHRY and CDR2 SYGVKD. The chain's CDR3 is CAISESEETGVVWVFNEQFF. In DNA, the CDR3 is TGTGCCATCAGTGAGTCGGAAGAGACAGGGGTTGTGTGGGTTTTCAATGAGCAGTTCTTC.